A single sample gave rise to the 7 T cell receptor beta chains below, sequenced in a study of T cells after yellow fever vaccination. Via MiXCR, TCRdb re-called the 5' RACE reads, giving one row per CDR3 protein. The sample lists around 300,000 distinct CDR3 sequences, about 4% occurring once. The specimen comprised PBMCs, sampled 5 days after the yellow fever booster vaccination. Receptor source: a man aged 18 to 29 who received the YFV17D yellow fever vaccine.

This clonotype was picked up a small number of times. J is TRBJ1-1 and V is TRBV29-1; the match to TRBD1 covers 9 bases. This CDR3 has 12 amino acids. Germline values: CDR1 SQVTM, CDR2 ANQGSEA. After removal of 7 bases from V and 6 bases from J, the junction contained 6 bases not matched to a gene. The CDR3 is CSASQGAPEAFF. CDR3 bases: TGCAGCGCATCACAGGGGGCCCCTGAAGCTTTCTTT.

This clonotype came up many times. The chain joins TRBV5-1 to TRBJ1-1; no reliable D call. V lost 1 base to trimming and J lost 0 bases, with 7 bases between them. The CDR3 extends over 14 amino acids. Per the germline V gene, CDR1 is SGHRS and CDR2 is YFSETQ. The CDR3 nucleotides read TGCGCCAGCAGCTTGTACCAGCTGAACACTGAAGCTTTCTTT. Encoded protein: CASSLYQLNTEAFF.

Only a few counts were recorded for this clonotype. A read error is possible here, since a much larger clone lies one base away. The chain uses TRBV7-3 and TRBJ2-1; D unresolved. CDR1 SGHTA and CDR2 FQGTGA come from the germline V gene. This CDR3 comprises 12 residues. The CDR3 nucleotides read TGTGCCAACAGCTTTCTTTTCAATGAGCAGTTCTTC. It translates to CANSFLFNEQFF.

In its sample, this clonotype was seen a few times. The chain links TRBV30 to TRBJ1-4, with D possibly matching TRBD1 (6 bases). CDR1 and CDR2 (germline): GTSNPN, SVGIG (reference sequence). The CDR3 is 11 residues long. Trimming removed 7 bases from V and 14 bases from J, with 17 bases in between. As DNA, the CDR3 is TGTGCCTCAGACCACAGGGTAGGGCTGTTTTTT. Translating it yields CASDHRVGLFF. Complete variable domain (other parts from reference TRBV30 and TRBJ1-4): SQTIHQWPATLVQPVGSPLSLECTVEGTSNPNLYWYRQAAGRGLQLLFYSVGIGQISSEVPQNLSASRPQDRQFILSSKKLLLSDSGFYLCASDHRVGLFFGSGTQLSVL.

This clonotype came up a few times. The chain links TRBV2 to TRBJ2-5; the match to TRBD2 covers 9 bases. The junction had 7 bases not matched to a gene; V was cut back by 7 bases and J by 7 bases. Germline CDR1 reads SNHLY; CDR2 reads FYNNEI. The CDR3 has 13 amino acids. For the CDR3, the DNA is TGTGCCAGCACCTTAGCGGGGGAGGGGACCCAGTACTTC. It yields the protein CASTLAGEGTQYF. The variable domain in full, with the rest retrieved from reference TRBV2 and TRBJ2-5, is EPEVTQTPSHQVTQMGQEVILRCVPISNHLYFYWYRQILGQKVEFLVSFYNNEISEKSEIFDDQFSVERPDGSNFTLKIRSTKLEDSAMYFCASTLAGEGTQYFGPGTRLLVL.

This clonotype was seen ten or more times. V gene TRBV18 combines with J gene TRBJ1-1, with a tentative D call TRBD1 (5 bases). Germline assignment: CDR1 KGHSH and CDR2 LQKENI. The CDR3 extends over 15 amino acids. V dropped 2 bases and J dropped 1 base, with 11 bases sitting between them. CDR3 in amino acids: CASSPRWQGNTEAFF. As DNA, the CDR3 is TGTGCCAGCTCACCAAGGTGGCAGGGGAACACTGAAGCTTTCTTT.

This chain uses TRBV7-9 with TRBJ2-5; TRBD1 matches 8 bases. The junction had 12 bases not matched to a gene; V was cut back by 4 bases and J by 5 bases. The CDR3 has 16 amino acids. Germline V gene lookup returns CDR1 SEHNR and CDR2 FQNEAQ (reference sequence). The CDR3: CASSSLGQGLWETQYF. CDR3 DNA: TGTGCCAGCAGCTCTCTCGGACAGGGCTTGTGGGAGACCCAGTACTTC.